The clone carrying this T cell receptor (beta chain) was counted at least ten times. Its antigen is still unknown. The CDR3 sequence is 14 residues long. The germline CDR1 and CDR2 sequences are MDHEN and SYDVKM. V was clipped by 1 base and J by 10 bases, with 17 bases between them. Sample-barcoded 5' priming and a J-beta primer mix drove a second PCR of 7 to 11 cycles. Each CDR3 protein gets one entry after TCRdb re-called the 5' RACE reads with MiXCR. The table shows 850,000 or so distinct CDR3 sequences, with about 28% occurring only once. This sample stems from a study of blood T cells in healthy people across ages. Findings of the study overall: Unsorted PBMCs prevented conclusive naive versus antigen-experienced comparison. It was held that the diversity estimates obtained from one million T cells were underestimates. Significant beta diversity loss was already apparent by age approximately 40, declining roughly linearly.

Peripheral blood, about 9.4 milliliters per donor, was collected. Sequencing was done on a sample of blood. This clonotype originated in a woman over 75 in good health. V and J are TRBV28 and TRBJ2-7; TRBD1 or TRBD2 may be the D gene (5 bases each). CDR3 residues: CASSLLGTQGTQYF. The CDR3 region has the DNA TGTGCCAGCAGTTTATTAGGGACGCAGGGAACCCAGTACTTC.